This note documents a single T cell receptor (beta chain) sequence. The sequenced fragment ends 3 residues before the CDR3 boundary, so the rest is inferred from the germline J gene. Produced via immunoSEQ multiplex PCR; TCRdb's table is partial and in-frame only. The clone table shows tens of thousands of clones, with the ten largest holding over 5.5%. Per germline, CDR1 SNHLY and CDR2 FYNNEI. V lost 5 bases to trimming and J lost 10 bases; unmatched junction nucleotides: 13. The CDR3 runs to 16 residues. This entry comes from a study of T cells in women clearing cervical HPV infection. About the study: Case blood was drawn when the lesion was first found; control blood after infection became undetectable.

This TCR was sampled from a woman aged 18 to 75 with a cervical HPV16 infection that either progressed to CIN3+ or cleared (not recorded which). The chain joins TRBV2 to TRBJ1-6; TRBD1 agrees at 8 bases. Sequencing was performed on blood buffy coat. The CDR3 bases that were read are TGTGCCAGCAGTCATATACTGGACAGGGAAGGATCACCC. Translating gives CASSHILDREGSP. The CDR3 as a whole reads CASSHILDREGSPLHF.